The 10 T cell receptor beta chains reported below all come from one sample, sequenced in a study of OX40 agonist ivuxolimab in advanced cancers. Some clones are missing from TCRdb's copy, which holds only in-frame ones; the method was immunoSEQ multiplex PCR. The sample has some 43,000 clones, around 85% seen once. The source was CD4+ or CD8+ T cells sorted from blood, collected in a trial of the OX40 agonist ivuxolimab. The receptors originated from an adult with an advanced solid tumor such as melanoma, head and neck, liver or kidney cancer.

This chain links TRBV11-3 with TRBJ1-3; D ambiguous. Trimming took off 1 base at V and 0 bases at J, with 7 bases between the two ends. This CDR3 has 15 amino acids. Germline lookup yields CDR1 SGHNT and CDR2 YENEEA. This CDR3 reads CASSLGRSSGNTIYF. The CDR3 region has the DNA TGTGCCAGCAGCTTAGGACGGAGCTCTGGAAACACCATATATTTT.

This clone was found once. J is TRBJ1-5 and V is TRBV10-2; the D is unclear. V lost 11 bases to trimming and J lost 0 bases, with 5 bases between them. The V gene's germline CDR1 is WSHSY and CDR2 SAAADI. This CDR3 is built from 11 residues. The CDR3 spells CAGLSNQPQHF. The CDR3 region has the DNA TGCGCCGGACTTAGCAATCAGCCCCAGCATTTT.

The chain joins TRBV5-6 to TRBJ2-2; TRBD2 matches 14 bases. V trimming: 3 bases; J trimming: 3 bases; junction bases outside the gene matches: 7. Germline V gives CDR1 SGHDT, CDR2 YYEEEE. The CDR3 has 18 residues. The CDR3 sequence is CASSYLGLAGGYTGELFF. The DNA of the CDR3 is TGTGCCAGCAGCTACCTAGGACTAGCGGGAGGCTACACCGGGGAGCTGTTTTTT.

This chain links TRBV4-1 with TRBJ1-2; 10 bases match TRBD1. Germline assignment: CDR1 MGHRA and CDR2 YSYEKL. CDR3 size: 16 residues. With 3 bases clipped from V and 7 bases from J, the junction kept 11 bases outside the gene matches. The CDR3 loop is CASSQDPGQGLRGYTF. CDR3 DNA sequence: TGCGCCAGCAGCCAGGACCCGGGACAGGGGTTGCGTGGCTACACCTTC.

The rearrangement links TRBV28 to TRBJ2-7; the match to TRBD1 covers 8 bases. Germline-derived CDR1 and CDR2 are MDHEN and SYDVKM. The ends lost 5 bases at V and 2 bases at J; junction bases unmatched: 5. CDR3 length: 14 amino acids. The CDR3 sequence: CASSPDRGAYEQYF. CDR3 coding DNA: TGTGCCAGCAGTCCCGACAGGGGCGCCTACGAGCAGTACTTC.

CDR3 in DNA: TGTGCCAGCAGCAGGAGTGAGCAGTTCTTC. This codes for CASSRSEQFF. V usage is TRBV28 and J usage is TRBJ2-1; no reliable D call. The CDR3 length is 10 residues. Germline CDR1 is MDHEN and CDR2 is SYDVKM. V was clipped by 6 bases and J by 9 bases, with 6 bases between them.

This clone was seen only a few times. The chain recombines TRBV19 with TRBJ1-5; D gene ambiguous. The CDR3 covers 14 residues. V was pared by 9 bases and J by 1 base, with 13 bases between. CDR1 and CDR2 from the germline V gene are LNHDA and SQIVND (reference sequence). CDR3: CASHGRRSNQPQHF. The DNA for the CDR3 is TGTGCCAGCCACGGACGACGAAGCAATCAGCCCCAGCATTTT.

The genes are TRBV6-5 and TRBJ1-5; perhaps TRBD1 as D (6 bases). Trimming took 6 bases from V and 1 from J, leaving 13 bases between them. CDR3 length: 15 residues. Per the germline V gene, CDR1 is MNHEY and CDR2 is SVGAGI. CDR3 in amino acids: CASRATGTSNQPQHF. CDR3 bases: TGTGCCAGCAGAGCCACAGGGACGAGCAATCAGCCCCAGCATTTT.

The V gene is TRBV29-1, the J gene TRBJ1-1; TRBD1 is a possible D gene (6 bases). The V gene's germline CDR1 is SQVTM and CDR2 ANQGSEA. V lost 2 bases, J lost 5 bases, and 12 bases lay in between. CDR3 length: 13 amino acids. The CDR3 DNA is TGCAGCGTTGAAACAGGGTATGAGACTGAAGCTTTCTTT. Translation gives CSVETGYETEAFF. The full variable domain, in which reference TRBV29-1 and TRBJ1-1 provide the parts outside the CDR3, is SAVISQKPSRDICQRGTSLTIQCQVDSQVTMMFWYRQQPGQSLTLIATANQGSEATYESGFVIDKFPISRPNLTFSTLTVSNMSPEDSSIYLCSVETGYETEAFFGQGTRLTVV.

The CDR3 spells CASSLGTGVWQETQYF. The DNA of the CDR3 is TGCGCCAGCAGCTTGGGCACAGGGGTTTGGCAAGAGACCCAGTACTTC. The J gene is TRBJ2-5, the V gene TRBV5-1, with TRBD1 matching over 7 bases. V lost 0 bases and J lost 2; bases outside the gene matches: 7. This CDR3 has 16 residues. The germline V gene has CDR1 SGHRS and CDR2 YFSETQ.